Below, 25 T cell receptor beta chains from the same sample are listed, as sequenced in a study of tumor-infiltrating lymphocytes in primary liver carcinoma (dated by TCRdb to the late 2010s). The run used an Illumina HiSeq 2500. Starting from 450 to 500 ng total RNA, TCRbeta-specific cDNA was produced by reverse transcription with a constant-region primer and ProtoScript II reverse transcriptase. Three nested multiplex PCR rounds, following a slightly modified ARM-PCR procedure, were used to build the TCRbeta libraries. Each of the first two PCR rounds ran for approximately 10 cycles and used multiplex TRBV1-TRBV30 forward primers together with a Cbeta reverse primer. TCRdb redid the processing of the public reads, applying fastp at Q25 and MiXCR, and retained in-frame beta chains. Each CDR3 protein appears once, grouped with its most common genes and DNA. Present in this sample are 250,000 to 400,000 distinct CDR3 sequences, around three fifths of which were seen just once. Approximately 9% of the sample lies in the top ten.

RNA from unsorted whole blood was extracted with TRIzol reagent, and germline DNA was obtained with the DNeasy Blood & Tissue kit. The source material was peripheral blood. The receptors derive from a man in his forties with primary liver carcinoma and hepatitis B virus infection.

Comment on this clonotype: Mismatch with germline at one junction end may stem from a read error. The chain couples TRBV11-1 to TRBJ2-1, with D possibly matching TRBD2 (5 bases). CDR3 length: 12 residues. Germline V gene data show CDR1 as SGHAT and CDR2 as FQDESV (reference sequence). The CDR3 DNA reads TGTGCCAGCATCTTAGCGCGCCATGAGCAGTTCTTC. Translating gives CASILARHEQFF. The full variable domain, its missing parts supplied by reference TRBV11-1 and TRBJ2-1, is EAEVAQSPRYKITEKSQAVAFWCDPISGHATLYWYRQILGQGPELLVQFQDESVVDDSQLPKDRFSAERLKGVDSTLKIQPAELGDSAMYLCASILARHEQFFGPGTRLTVL.

CDR3 coding DNA: TGTGCCAGCAGCTCTTATGGGGCCTCCTCAGAGCAGTACTTC. This translates into CASSSYGASSEQYF. This sequence joins TRBV11-1 and TRBJ2-7; possible D gene TRBD1, 5 bases. Trimming removed 4 bases from V and 7 bases from J, with 17 bases in between. The CDR3 contains 14 residues. Germline lookup yields CDR1 SGHAT and CDR2 FQDESV (reference sequence).

On this clonotype: This likely comes from a read error, as the CDR3 has no conserved phenylalanine or tryptophan at its end. The genes are TRBV14 and TRBJ2-1; tentatively, D is TRBD1 or TRBD2 (5 bases each). Germline V gene lookup returns CDR1 SGHDN and CDR2 FVKESK. There are 15 residues in the CDR3. CDR3 DNA sequence: TGTGTCAGCAGCCAAGTTGCGGGTCTCAGGGATGAGCAGTTCCTC. The encoded protein is CVSSQVAGLRDEQFL.

This clonotype has a single count. At one end the junction does not follow the germline gene, possibly because of a read error. V and J are TRBV6-5 and TRBJ2-7; D perhaps matches TRBD1 (5 bases). Germline V gene data show CDR1 as MNHEY and CDR2 as SVGAGI. This CDR3 spans 14 amino acids. In DNA form, the CDR3 reads TGTGCCAGCAGATACTCCGGTACCAGGGCCGACCAGTACTTC. Its protein product is CASRYSGTRADQYF.

This clonotype occurred a few times. The rearrangement uses TRBV6-6 and TRBJ2-1, with D perhaps assigned TRBD1 or TRBD2 (5 bases each). Germline CDR1 MNHNY, CDR2 SVGAGI (reference sequence). V lost 2 bases to trimming and J lost 6 bases, with 14 bases between them. The CDR3 totals 15 residues. CDR3 nucleotides: TGTGCCAGCAGTTACCGGGACCCACGTAGCAATGAGCAGTTCTTC. Protein: CASSYRDPRSNEQFF.

As regards this clonotype: A much larger clone differs by one base, so this may be a read error. The chain uses TRBV5-5 and TRBJ2-5, with D unclear. This CDR3 spans 14 amino acids. In germline, CDR1 is SGHKS, CDR2 YYEKEE (reference sequence). V was shortened by 8 bases and J by 5 bases, with 19 bases between the two germline ends. This CDR3 reads CARSSTSSWETQYF. The CDR3 DNA follows: TGTGCCAGAAGTTCTACCTCGTCTTGGGAGACCCAGTACTTC.

This clonotype has at least ten counts. The chain links TRBV6-2 or TRBV6-3 to TRBJ2-1; a weak D match, TRBD2 (6 bases). V lost 6 bases to trimming and J lost 3 bases, with 15 bases between them. From germline, CDR1 is MNHEY and CDR2 SVGEGT. The CDR3 is made up of 15 amino acids. The CDR3 loop is CASSPFLRGYNEQFF. For the CDR3, the DNA is TGTGCCAGCAGCCCTTTCTTGCGGGGCTACAATGAGCAGTTCTTC.

The rearrangement joins TRBV11-2 to TRBJ2-1; 11 bases agree with TRBD2. The CDR3 consists of 20 residues. The germline V gene encodes CDR1 SGHAT and CDR2 FQNNGV. V lost 1 base and J lost 5; bases outside the gene matches: 16. The CDR3 coding sequence is TGTGCCAGCAGCTTAGTCGGGGGGCACCTTACTAGCGGGAGTAACAATGAGCAGTTCTTC. This codes for CASSLVGGHLTSGSNNEQFF.

This clonotype was found many times. The rearrangement uses TRBV6-1 and TRBJ2-7; D is unclear. The CDR3 spans 15 residues. Germline V lookup: CDR1 MNHNS, CDR2 SASEGT. V lost 3 bases and J 0 bases, leaving 12 bases between the germline ends. CDR3 bases: TGTGCCAGCAGTGACCCCGACATGAGCTCCTACGAGCAGTACTTC. Translated, it gives CASSDPDMSSYEQYF.

In its sample, this clonotype was seen a few times. It may be a read error: a sequence one base away is much more abundant. The chain links TRBV29-1 to TRBJ2-5; tentative D call: TRBD2 (6 bases). The CDR3 totals 16 residues. Germline V gives CDR1 SQVTM, CDR2 ANQGSEA. The CDR3 sequence: CSVEDSGLAPQGTQYF. The DNA of the CDR3 is TGCAGCGTTGAAGATTCTGGCCTAGCGCCCCAAGGGACCCAGTACTTC.

For this clonotype: One end of the junction fails to match germline, which may point to a read error. This rearrangement joins TRBV7-8 to TRBJ2-5; D remains ambiguous. The V gene's germline CDR1 is SGHVS and CDR2 FQNEAQ. This CDR3 spans 13 amino acids. The DNA of the CDR3 is TGTGTCAGCAGCTCGGCTCCCAAAGAGACCCAGTACTTC. It specifies CVSSSAPKETQYF.

About this clonotype itself: A read error may be the cause here, since a much bigger clone is one base away. The CDR3: CASSATSRRGDEQFF. The CDR3 region has the DNA TGTGCCAGCAGCGCTACTAGCAGAAGAGGCGATGAGCAGTTCTTC. The chain has TRBV6-5 and TRBJ2-1; weak D call: TRBD2 (6 bases). The CDR3 extends over 15 amino acids. Germline V lookup: CDR1 MNHEY, CDR2 SVGAGI. Trimming pared 6 bases from V and 8 bases from J, leaving 20 bases between.

Concerning this clonotype: A junction end diverges from the germline sequence, so it may reflect a read error. This rearrangement joins TRBV29-1 to TRBJ2-1, with D perhaps being TRBD1 or TRBD2 (6 bases each). This CDR3 comprises 12 residues. CDR1 is SQVTM and CDR2 is ANQGSEA in the germline V gene. The CDR3 protein is CGGLQGFDEQLF. CDR3 nucleotide sequence: TGCGGCGGACTACAGGGTTTCGATGAGCAGCTCTTT.

The chain recombines TRBV11-2 with TRBJ2-7, with D perhaps matching TRBD2 (6 bases). Germline CDR1 and CDR2: SGHAT and FQNNGV. Deletions cut 8 bases from V and 5 bases from J, with 16 bases between. This CDR3 has 13 residues. The CDR3 DNA follows: TGTGCCAGCGGGCTATGGAGGGGTAACGAGCAGTACTTC. It codes for CASGLWRGNEQYF.

This clonotype was detected many times. This rearrangement joins TRBV11-2 to TRBJ2-7, with TRBD2 matching over 13 bases. From germline, CDR1 is SGHAT and CDR2 FQNNGV. The CDR3 has 16 amino acids. V was clipped by 7 bases and J by 6 bases; unmatched bases: 12. The CDR3 loop is CASTPIWTSGSSEQYF. In nucleotides, the CDR3 is TGTGCCAGCACCCCAATCTGGACTAGCGGGAGTAGCGAGCAGTACTTC.

This clonotype was observed a few times. A much larger clone differs from this one at a single base, so this may be a read error. This sequence joins TRBV6-5 and TRBJ2-1; the match to TRBD1 covers 11 bases. Germline V lookup: CDR1 MNHEY, CDR2 SVGAGI. CDR3 length: 13 residues. Trimming removed 6 bases from V and 9 bases from J; junction bases left unmatched: 4. This CDR3 reads CASSRTGGSEQFF. The CDR3 bases are TGTGCCAGCAGCCGGACAGGGGGCAGTGAGCAGTTCTTC.

Points on this clonotype: The junction departs from germline at one end; a sequencing error may be responsible. The chain carries TRBV12-3 or TRBV12-4 and TRBJ2-5; perhaps TRBD2 as D (6 bases). The CDR3 sequence is 14 residues long. CDR3 amino acids: CASSLGRDQEIQYF. The CDR3 DNA follows: TGTGCCAGCAGTTTAGGGAGGGATCAAGAGATCCAGTACTTC.

As regards this clonotype: This may arise from a read error, as a much more abundant clone is one base away. J is TRBJ1-5 and V is TRBV5-5; D is unresolved. Germline V CDR1 and CDR2: SGHKS, YYEKEE (reference sequence). The CDR3 contains 17 residues. The DNA of the CDR3 is TGTACCAGCAGCTTGGTTCTGGCGCAGACGAGCAATCAGCCCCAGCATTTT. This codes for CTSSLVLAQTSNQPQHF.

About this clonotype: A much larger clone lies a single base off, so this may be a read error. V is TRBV6-1 and J is TRBJ1-5; D perhaps matches TRBD1 (5 bases). Germline assignment: CDR1 MNHNS and CDR2 SASEGT. The CDR3 runs to 14 residues. Written as DNA, the CDR3 is TGTGCCAGCAGTGAAATGACAGCGAATCAGTCCCAGCATTTT. It specifies CASSEMTANQSQHF.

Only a few counts were recorded for this clonotype. This could be a read error, since a much larger clone is one nucleotide away. The rearrangement uses TRBV28 and TRBJ1-1; 7 positions agree with TRBD1. The CDR3 runs to 15 residues. Germline assignment: CDR1 MDHEN and CDR2 SYDVKM. V lost 2 bases and J lost 0; bases outside the gene matches: 3. CDR3 nucleotide sequence: TGTGCCAGCAGTTTACAGGGACAGATGAACACTGAAGCTTTCTTT. It is translated as CASSLQGQMNTEAFF.

This clonotype has ten or more counts. The chain is built from TRBV29-1 and TRBJ1-1; D possibly corresponds to TRBD1 (5 bases). Germline V gives CDR1 SQVTM, CDR2 ANQGSEA. The CDR3 extends over 13 amino acids. V lost 7 bases, J lost 1 base, and 13 bases lay in between. CDR3 sequence (DNA): TGCAGCGGTTACAGGATGGGGAACACTGAAGCTTTCTTT. Translation: CSGYRMGNTEAFF.

The chain recombines TRBV6-6 with TRBJ2-7; D is perhaps TRBD2 (6 bases). The CDR3 covers 14 residues. The germline V and J ends were trimmed by 7 bases and 2 bases, with 15 bases remaining between them. Per the germline V gene, CDR1 is MNHNY and CDR2 is SVGAGI (reference sequence). CDR3 loop: CASNNRRATYEQYF. CDR3 DNA sequence: TGTGCCAGCAATAACAGGAGGGCAACCTACGAGCAGTACTTC.

A note on this clonotype: Given a much more abundant clone one base away, this may be a read error. The V and J genes are TRBV4-2 and TRBJ2-1, with D possibly TRBD2 on 5 matching bases. The CDR3 spans 15 residues. Germline CDR1 LGHNA, CDR2 YNFKEQ. The CDR3 bases are TGTGCCAGCAGCCAAGAGAAGCGGATCCACAATGAGCACTTCTTC. Translation gives CASSQEKRIHNEHFF.

As concerns this clonotype: This may be a read error, as it is one base from a much larger clone. The CDR3 sequence: CVATGQGGRGQYF. CDR3 DNA: TGTGTCGCCACTGGACAGGGTGGACGTGGCCAGTACTTC. The chain combines TRBV6-2 or TRBV6-3 with TRBJ2-5, with 8 bases fitting TRBD1. Germline CDR1 MNHEY, CDR2 SVGEGT. This CDR3 region has 13 residues.

The chain uses TRBV11-1 and TRBJ1-4; perhaps TRBD1 as D (6 bases). V dropped 9 bases and J dropped 8 bases, with 16 bases sitting between them. CDR1 and CDR2 (germline): SGHAT, FQDESV (reference sequence). This CDR3 region has 13 residues. The CDR3 spells CASSVQGYEKLFF. In DNA form, the CDR3 reads TGTGCCAGTAGCGTACAGGGTTACGAAAAACTGTTTTTT.